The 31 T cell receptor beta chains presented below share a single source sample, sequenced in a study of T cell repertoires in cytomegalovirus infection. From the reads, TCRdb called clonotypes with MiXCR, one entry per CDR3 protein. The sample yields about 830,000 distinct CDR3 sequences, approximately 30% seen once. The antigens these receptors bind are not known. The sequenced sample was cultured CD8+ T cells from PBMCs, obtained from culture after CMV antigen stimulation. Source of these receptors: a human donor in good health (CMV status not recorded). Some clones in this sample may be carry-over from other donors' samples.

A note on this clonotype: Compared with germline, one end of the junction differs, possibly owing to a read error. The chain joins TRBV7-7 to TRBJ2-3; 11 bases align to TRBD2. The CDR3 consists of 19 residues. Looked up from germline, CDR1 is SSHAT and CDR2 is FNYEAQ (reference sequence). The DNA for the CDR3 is TGTGCTAGCAGCTTAGCGGCGATAGCGGGGGGGCCTAGTCCAGATACGCAGTATTTT. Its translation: CASSLAAIAGGPSPDTQYF.

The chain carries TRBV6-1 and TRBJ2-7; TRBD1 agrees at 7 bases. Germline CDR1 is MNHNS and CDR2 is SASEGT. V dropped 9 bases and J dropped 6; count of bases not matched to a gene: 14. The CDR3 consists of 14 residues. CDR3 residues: CASETGQLLGEQYF. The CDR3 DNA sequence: TGTGCCAGTGAAACGGGACAGCTCCTTGGCGAGCAGTACTTC.

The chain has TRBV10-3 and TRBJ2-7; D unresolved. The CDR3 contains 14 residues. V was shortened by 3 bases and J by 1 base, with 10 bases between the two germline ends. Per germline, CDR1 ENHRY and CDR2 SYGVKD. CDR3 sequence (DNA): TGTGCCATCAGTGACCGAAGTGGGTCCTACGAGCAGTACGTC. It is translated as CAISDRSGSYEQYV.

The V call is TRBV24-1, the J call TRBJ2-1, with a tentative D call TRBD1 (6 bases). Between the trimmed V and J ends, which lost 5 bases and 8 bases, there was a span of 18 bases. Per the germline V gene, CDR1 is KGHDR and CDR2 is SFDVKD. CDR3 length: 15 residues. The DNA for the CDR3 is TGTGCCACCAGTGTCCTAGACTGGGCAGGGGATGAGCAGTTCTTC. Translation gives CATSVLDWAGDEQFF.

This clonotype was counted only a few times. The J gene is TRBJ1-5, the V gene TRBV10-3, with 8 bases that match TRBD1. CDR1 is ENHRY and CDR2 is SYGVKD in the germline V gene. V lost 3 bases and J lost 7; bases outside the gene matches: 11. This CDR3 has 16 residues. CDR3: CAISDSSRDRTQPQHF. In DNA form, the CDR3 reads TGTGCCATCAGTGACTCGTCCCGGGACAGGACCCAGCCCCAGCATTTT.

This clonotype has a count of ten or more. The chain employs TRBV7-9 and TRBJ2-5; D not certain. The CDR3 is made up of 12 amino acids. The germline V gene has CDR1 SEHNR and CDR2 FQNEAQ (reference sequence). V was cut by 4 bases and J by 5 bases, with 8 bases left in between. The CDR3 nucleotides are TGTGCCAGCAGCTCCCCCCCGGAGACCCAGTACTTC. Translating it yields CASSSPPETQYF.

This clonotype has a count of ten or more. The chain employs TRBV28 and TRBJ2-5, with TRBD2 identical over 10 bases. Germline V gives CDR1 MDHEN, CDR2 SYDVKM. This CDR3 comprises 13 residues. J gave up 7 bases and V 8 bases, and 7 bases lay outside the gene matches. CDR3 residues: CASHKASGGTQYF. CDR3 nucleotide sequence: TGTGCCAGCCATAAGGCTAGCGGGGGGACCCAGTACTTC.

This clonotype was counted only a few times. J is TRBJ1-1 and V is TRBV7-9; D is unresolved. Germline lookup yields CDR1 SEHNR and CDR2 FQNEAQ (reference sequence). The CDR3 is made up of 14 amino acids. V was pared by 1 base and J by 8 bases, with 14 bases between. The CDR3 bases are TGTGCCAGCAGCTTAGGGGGTAATATGGGGGAAGCTTTCTTT. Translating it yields CASSLGGNMGEAFF. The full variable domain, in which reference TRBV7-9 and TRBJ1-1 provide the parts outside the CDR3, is DTGVSQNPRHKITKRGQNVTFRCDPISEHNRLYWYRQTLGQGPEFLTYFQNEAQLEKSRLLSDRFSAERPKGSFSTLEIQRTEQGDSAMYLCASSLGGNMGEAFFGQGTRLTVV.

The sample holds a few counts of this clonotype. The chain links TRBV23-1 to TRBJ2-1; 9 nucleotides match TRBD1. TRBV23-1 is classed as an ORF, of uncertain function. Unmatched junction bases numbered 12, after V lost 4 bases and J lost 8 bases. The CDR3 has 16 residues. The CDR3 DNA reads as TGCGCCAGCAGTCCCCCGGGACAGGGTATCAGCTATGAGCAGTTCTTC. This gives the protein CASSPPGQGISYEQFF.

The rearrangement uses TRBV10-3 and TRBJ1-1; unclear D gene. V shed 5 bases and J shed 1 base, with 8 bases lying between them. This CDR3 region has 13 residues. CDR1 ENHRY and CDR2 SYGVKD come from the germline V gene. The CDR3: CAISPNSNTEAFF. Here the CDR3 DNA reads TGTGCCATCAGTCCCAATTCGAACACTGAAGCTTTCTTT.

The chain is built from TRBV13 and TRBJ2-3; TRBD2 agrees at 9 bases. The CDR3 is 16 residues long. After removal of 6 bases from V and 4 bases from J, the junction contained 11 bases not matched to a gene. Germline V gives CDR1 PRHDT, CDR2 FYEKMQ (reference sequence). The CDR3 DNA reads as TGTGCCAGCAGAATTAACCCCGGCGGGGGGGCAGATACGCAGTATTTT. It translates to CASRINPGGGADTQYF.

The CDR3 DNA sequence: TGTGCCAGCAGTTACTCGACGGGCAGAGGATACAATGAGCAGTTCTTC. Translating it yields CASSYSTGRGYNEQFF. This chain links TRBV6-2 or TRBV6-3 with TRBJ2-1; D is uncertain. V was cut by 0 bases and J by 4 bases, with 13 bases left in between. The V gene's germline CDR1 is MNHEY and CDR2 SVGEGT. The CDR3 runs to 16 residues.

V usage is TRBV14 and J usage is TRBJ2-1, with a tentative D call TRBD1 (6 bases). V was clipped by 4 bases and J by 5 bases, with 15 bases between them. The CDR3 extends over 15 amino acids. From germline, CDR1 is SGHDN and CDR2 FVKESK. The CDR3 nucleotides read TGTGCCAGCAGCCTCACTGTCCGGGACAACAATGAGCAGTTCTTC. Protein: CASSLTVRDNNEQFF.

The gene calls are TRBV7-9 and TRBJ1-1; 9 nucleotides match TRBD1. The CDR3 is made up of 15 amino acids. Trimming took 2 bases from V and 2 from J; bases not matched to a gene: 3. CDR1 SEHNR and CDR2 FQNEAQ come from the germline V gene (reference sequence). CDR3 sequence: CASSLLGQGNTEAFF. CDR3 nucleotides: TGTGCCAGCAGCTTATTGGGACAGGGAAACACTGAAGCTTTCTTT.

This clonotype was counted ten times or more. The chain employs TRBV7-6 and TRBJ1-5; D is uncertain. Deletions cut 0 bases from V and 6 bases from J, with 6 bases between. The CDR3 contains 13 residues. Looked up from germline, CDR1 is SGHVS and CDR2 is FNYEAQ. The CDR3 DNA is TGTGCCAGCAGCTTAGCGCGCGGTCAGCCCCAGCATTTT. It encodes CASSLARGQPQHF.

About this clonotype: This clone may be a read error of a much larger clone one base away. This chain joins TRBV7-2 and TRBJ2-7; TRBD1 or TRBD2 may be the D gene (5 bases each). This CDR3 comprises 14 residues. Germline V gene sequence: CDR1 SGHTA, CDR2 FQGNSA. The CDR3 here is CANSFGARAYEQYF. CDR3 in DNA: TGTGCCAACAGCTTCGGGGCCAGGGCCTACGAGCAGTACTTC.

The CDR3 protein is CASSAPWDRFYEQYV. CDR3 DNA sequence: TGTGCCAGCAGTGCACCATGGGACAGATTCTACGAGCAGTACGTC. The chain carries TRBV6-1 and TRBJ2-7, with TRBD1 matching 7 bases. The CDR3 runs 15 residues. Trimming cost V 4 bases and J 3 bases; bases outside gene matches: 9. Germline CDR1 and CDR2: MNHNS and SASEGT.

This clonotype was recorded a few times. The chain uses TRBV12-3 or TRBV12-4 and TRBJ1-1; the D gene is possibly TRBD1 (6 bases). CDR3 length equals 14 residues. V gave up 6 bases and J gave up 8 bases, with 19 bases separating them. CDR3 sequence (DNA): TGTGCCAGCAGCCCGTCGATATACAGGGCAGAAGCTTTCTTT. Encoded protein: CASSPSIYRAEAFF.

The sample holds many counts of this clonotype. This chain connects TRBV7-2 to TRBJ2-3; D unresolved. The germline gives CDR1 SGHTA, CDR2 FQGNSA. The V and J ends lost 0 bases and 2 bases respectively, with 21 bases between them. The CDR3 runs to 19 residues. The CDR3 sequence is CASSLALYEMARDTDTQYF. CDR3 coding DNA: TGTGCCAGCAGCTTAGCCCTATACGAGATGGCCCGAGACACAGATACGCAGTATTTT.

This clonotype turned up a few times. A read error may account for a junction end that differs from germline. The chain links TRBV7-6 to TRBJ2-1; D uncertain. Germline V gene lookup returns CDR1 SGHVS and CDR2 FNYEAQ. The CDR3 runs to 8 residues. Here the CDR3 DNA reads TGTGCCAGCCCCCCCCAGGACTTC. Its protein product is CASPPQDF.

CDR3 DNA sequence: TGTGCCAGCAGCTTTAGCAGGAGAGCGGAGTTCTTC. Its translation is CASSFSRRAEFF. This chain links TRBV13 with TRBJ2-1; D is possibly TRBD2 (5 bases). Germline V gene lookup returns CDR1 PRHDT and CDR2 FYEKMQ (reference sequence). The CDR3 loop spans 12 amino acids. Trimming pared 3 bases from V and 14 bases from J, leaving 14 bases between.

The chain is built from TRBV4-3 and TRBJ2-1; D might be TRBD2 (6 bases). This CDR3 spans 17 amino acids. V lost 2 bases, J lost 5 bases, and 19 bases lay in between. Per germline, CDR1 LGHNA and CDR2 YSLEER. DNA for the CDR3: TGCGCCAGCAGCCAAACTTTGCGGGGCTTGAACCACAATGAGCAGTTCTTC. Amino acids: CASSQTLRGLNHNEQFF.

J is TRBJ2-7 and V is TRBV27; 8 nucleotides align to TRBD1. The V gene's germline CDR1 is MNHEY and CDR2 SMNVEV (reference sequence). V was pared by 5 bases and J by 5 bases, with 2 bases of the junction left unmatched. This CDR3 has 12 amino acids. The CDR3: CASSDRGHEQYF. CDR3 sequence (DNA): TGTGCCAGCAGTGACAGGGGCCACGAGCAGTACTTC.

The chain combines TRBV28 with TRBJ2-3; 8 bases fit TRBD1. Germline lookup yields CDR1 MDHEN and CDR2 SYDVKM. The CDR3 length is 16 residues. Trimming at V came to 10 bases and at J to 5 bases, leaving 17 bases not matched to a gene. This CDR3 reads CATPLPAGQVVDTQYF. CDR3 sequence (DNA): TGTGCCACCCCCCTCCCCGCGGGACAGGTAGTAGATACGCAGTATTTT.

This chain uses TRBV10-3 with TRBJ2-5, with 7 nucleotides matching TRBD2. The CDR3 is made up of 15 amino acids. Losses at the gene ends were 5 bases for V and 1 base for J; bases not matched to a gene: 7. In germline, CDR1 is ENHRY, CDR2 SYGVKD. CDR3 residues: CAISPGGGSQETQYF. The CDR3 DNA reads TGTGCCATCAGTCCTGGGGGGGGGTCCCAAGAGACCCAGTACTTC.

Written as DNA, the CDR3 is TGTGCCAGCAGTGACCGCGCCTTGGCAGACTACAATGAGCAGTTCTTC. Encoded protein: CASSDRALADYNEQFF. The rearrangement joins TRBV6-4 to TRBJ2-1; D unclear. Trimming cost V 2 bases and J 3 bases, with 14 bases left between them. The CDR3 consists of 16 residues. CDR1 and CDR2 from the germline V gene are MRHNA and SNTAGT.

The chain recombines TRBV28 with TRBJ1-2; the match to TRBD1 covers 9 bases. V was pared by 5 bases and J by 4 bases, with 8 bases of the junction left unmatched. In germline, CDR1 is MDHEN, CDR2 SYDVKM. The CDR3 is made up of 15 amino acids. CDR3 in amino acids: CASSEDRGVGYGYTF. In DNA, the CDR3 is TGTGCCAGCAGTGAGGACAGGGGAGTAGGCTATGGCTACACCTTC.

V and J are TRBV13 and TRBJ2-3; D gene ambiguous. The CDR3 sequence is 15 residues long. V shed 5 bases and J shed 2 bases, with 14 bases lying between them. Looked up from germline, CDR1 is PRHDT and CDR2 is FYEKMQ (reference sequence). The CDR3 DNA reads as TGTGCCAGCAGCATCCGGGTCCTTATCACAGATACGCAGTATTTT. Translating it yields CASSIRVLITDTQYF.

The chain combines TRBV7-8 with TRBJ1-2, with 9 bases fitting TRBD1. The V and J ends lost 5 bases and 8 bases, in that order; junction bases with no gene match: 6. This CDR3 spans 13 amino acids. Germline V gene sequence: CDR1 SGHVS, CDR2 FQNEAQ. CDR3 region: CASSARTGDGYTF. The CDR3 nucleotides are TGTGCCAGCAGCGCCAGGACAGGGGACGGCTACACCTTC.

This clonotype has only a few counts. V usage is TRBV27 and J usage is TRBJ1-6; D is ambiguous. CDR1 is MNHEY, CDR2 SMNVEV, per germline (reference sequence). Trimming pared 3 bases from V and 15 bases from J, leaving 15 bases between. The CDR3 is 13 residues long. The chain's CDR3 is CASSFPSMEDLHF. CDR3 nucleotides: TGTGCCAGCAGTTTTCCTTCCATGGAGGACCTCCACTTT.

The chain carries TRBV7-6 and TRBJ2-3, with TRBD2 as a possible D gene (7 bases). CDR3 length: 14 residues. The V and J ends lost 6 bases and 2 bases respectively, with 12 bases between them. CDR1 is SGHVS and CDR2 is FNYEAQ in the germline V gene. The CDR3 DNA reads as TGTGCCAGCAGGTTGGGGGGGCCCACAGATACGCAGTATTTT. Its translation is CASRLGGPTDTQYF.